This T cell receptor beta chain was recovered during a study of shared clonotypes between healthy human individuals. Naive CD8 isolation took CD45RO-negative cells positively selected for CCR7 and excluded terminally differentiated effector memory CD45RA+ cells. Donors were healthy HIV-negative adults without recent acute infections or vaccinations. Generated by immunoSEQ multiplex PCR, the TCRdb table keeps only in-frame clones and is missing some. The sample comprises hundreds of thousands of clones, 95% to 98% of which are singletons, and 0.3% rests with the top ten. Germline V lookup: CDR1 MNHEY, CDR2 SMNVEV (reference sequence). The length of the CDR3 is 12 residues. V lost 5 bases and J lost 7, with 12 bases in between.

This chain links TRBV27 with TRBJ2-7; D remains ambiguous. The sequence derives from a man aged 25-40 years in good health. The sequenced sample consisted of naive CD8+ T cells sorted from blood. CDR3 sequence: CASSKVGREQYF. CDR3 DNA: TGTGCCAGCAGTAAGGTTGGTCGAGAGCAGTACTTC.